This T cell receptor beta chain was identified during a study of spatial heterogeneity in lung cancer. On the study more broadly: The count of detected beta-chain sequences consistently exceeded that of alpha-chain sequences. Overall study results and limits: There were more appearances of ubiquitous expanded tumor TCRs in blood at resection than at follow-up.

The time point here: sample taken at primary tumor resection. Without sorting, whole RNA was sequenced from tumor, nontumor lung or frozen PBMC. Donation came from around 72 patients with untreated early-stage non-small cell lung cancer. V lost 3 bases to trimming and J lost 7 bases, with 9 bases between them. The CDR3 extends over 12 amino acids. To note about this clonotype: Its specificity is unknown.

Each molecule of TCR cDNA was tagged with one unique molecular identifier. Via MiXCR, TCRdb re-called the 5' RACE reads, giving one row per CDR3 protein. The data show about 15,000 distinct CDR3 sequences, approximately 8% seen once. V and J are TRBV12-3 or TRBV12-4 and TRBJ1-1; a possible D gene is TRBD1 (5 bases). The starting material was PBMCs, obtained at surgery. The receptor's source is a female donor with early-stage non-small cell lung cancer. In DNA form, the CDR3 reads TGTGCCAGCAGTTTTAAAGGGGATGAAGCTTTCTTT. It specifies CASSFKGDEAFF.